Described below is a single T cell receptor beta chain sequence and its context. The V gene end was trimmed by 2 bases and the J gene end by 5 bases; junction bases not matched to a gene: 3. Germline CDR1 SGHTA, CDR2 FQGTGA. This CDR3 has 15 residues. The record originates from a study of blood T cell repertoires in COVID-19. Sequencing used immunoSEQ multiplex PCR; TCRdb keeps in-frame clones, though not all of them. The sample lists roughly 150,000 clones; roughly 80% were seen once. This TCR came from a woman between 40 and 50 years old with acute COVID-19. The chain links TRBV7-3 to TRBJ2-5; 12 nucleotides align to TRBD2. The specimen sequenced was PBMCs or T cells enriched from blood (not recorded which). The CDR3: CASSLGLAGWETQYF. Written as DNA, the CDR3 is TGTGCCAGCAGCTTAGGACTAGCGGGGTGGGAGACCCAGTACTTC.